The 3 T cell receptor beta chains below all came from one sample that was sequenced in a study of T cell changes during pregnancy in multiple sclerosis. The table came from immunoSEQ multiplex PCR; TCRdb's copy has only in-frame clones and leaves some out. The sample comprises more than 55,000 clones, 80% to 95% of which are singletons, and 0.8% to 1% rests with the top ten. The sequencing here drew on peripheral blood, taken in the first trimester of pregnancy. Source of these receptors: a female donor with multiple sclerosis, enrolled in a pregnancy study.

The gene calls are TRBV5-1 and TRBJ2-3; 10 positions match TRBD1. Germline CDR1 is SGHRS and CDR2 is YFSETQ. V dropped 1 base and J dropped 2; count of bases not matched to a gene: 7. CDR3 size: 17 residues. The CDR3 coding sequence is TGCGCCAGCAGCTTGCCGGGACAGGGGAAGAACACAGATACGCAGTATTTT. As protein: CASSLPGQGKNTDTQYF.

This chain links TRBV20-1 with TRBJ2-1; the D is unclear. With 7 bases removed from V and 7 bases from J, the gap between germline ends came to 2 bases. This CDR3 is built from 8 residues. Germline CDR1 reads DFQATT; CDR2 reads SNEGSKA (reference sequence). CDR3 region: CSVNEQFF. The CDR3 DNA reads as TGCAGTGTAAATGAGCAGTTCTTC.

Details on this clone: The germline gene is not matched at one end of the junction; a read error may be the cause. The chain couples TRBV19 to TRBJ1-1, with D uncertain. The germline gives CDR1 LNHDA, CDR2 SQIVND (reference sequence). The CDR3 is made up of 11 amino acids. CDR3: CASSIDQELTF. CDR3 in DNA: TGTGCCAGTAGTATAGACCAGGAATTGACCTTT.